This T cell receptor (beta chain) was recovered during a study of shared clonotypes between healthy human individuals (dated by TCRdb to about 2020). Regarding the research as a whole: Three men and two women, aged 18 to 49 years, made up the cohort. Each donor's leukapheresis produced roughly between about 0.8 and 8.9 billion PBMCs. Per donor, three plates each were used for CD4 naive and CD4 memory, two for CD8 naive, and one for CD8 memory. Different laboratories and diverse techniques were used to prepare libraries and sequence TCR repertoires, to increase sequencing depth and limit assay-specific biases. Blood TCR repertoires of 5 or 6 healthy adults were deeply sequenced to estimate repertoire size and the extent of clonotype sharing between individuals. The study at large found these results: Only blood was sampled, and tissue TCR repertoires likely differ from those in blood. Pairwise subsampling indicated that sequencing depth was expected to affect the degree of clonotype sharing among donors. Across a handful of donors, 5% to 6% of naive CD4, approximately 3.5% of naive CD8, 2% to 2.5% of memory CD4, and under 0.45% of memory CD8 clonotypes were shared. Even with the large sequencing depth, rarefaction of the sorted-subset datasets indicated that sequencing was incomplete. Larger estimated clonotype richness was generally found for naive subsets than for memory subsets. Because the study included only a small number of donors, the genetic and exposure-history diversity represented was limited. Higher generation probabilities were observed for clonotypes shared by all four sorted-subset donors than for non-shared clonotypes.

Healthy HIV-negative adults with no recently reported acute infections or vaccinations were included as donors. Every donor was a Caucasian adult residing in Nashville, Tennessee, USA. CD4+ T cells were enriched by magnetic negative selection; naive cells were then positively selected on CD45RA, and the negative fraction formed the memory subset. Blood was obtained by leukapheresis, after which PBMCs were separated by Ficoll-Histopaque density gradient centrifugation and cryopreserved in liquid nitrogen vapor phase. Analytical flow cytometry was used to check the purity and quantity of each magnetically sorted T cell population. From each sorted fraction, genomic DNA was isolated and quantified by UV absorbance on a Nanodrop 2000c. Using the deep immunoSEQ assay, TCR CDR3 regions were amplified from genomic DNA by multiplex PCR. Extracted genomic DNA from each cell subset was spread evenly across all wells of several immunoSEQ 96-well plates, with each plate serving as a replicate. For sorted subsets, about 200 ng genomic DNA, equal to about 30,000 T cell genomes, was loaded into each replicate PCR. Purified libraries were measured with a Qubit 3.0 fluorometer, size-checked on a Bioanalyzer 2100, and measured again with the KAPA Library Quantification kit. Every immunoSEQ 96-well plate was sequenced on a separate single-read 150-cycle Illumina NextSeq 550 flow cell. The original pipeline was this. Because the immunoSEQ output included only junctional sequences and no quality scores, the filtering could not be the same as the filtering used for full-length reads. To assign V/J genes and CDR3, sequences were annotated using PyIR, a Python wrapper for IgBLAST v1.9, with IMGT germline references. Reads with weak V/J assignments (E-value above 1e-6), missing CDR3, stop codons, out-of-frame junctions, or ambiguous translated residues were removed. V3J clonotypes were defined as sequences sharing the same inferred V gene, J gene, and CDR3 amino acid sequence. Percentage overlap between repertoires was calculated by dividing the number of shared unique clonotypes by the size of the smaller repertoire. Three approaches were used to assess repertoire richness: RTK rarefaction, the Chao1 estimator, and Recon v2.1 estimates of unobserved clonotypes. For all TCRbeta clonotypes obtained by the gDNA method from a handful of donors, generation probabilities were computed with OLGA. In TCRdb, the immuneACCESS table is reduced to in-frame sequences with V and J assigned. These tables do not hold every clone; where another copy was compared, an unresolved V gene accounts for under half, and the others remain unexplained. V and J calls and clone size follow that table, whereas D and trimming were derived from the DNA. This sample holds about 2.3 million clones; over 90% were observed only once. 0.35% to 0.5% of the sample is taken by the ten largest.

Concerning this clone itself: Its antigen has not been determined. Base quality data are lacking; no much larger clone is found one base away.

For CDR1 and CDR2, the germline V gene (reference sequence) lists PRHDT and FYEKMQ. The CDR3 numbers 15 residues from cysteine through phenylalanine. The only DNA kept is the CDR3, 45 bases in frame from the first base. Trimming removed 1 base from V and 1 base from J; the gene matches leave 1 base unexplained. This receptor chain uses TRBV13 and TRBJ2-3; 8 central nucleotides agree with TRBD2. The sample was naive CD4+ T cells from PBMCs. This sample's cell subset or site label indicates: CD45RA+ positively selected. This sequence originates from a man between 18 and 35 years old in good health. Some clones in this sample may be carry-over from other donors' samples. The CDR3 amino acid sequence is: CASSLAGGGTDTQYF. The bases read TGTGCCAGCAGCTTAGCGGGAGGGGGCACAGATACGCAGTATTTT.